The table lists the clone carrying this T cell receptor beta chain with a count of one. Its antigen is not known. 13 Jbeta primers and 60 Vbeta primers were used for the PCR. Sequencing was performed with immunoSEQ multiplex PCR; in TCRdb, only in-frame clones are kept and a portion is missing. The sample carries 150,000 to 180,000 clones, approximately 80% recorded once. These data originate in a study of cytomegalovirus exposure and HLA in healthy donors. Findings and caveats of the study: A list of 150 or so TCR beta chains associated with cytomegalovirus was given. In a later analysis, a genetic analysis reported fewer productive-TCR N-insertions in an Asian-associated ancestry cluster than the cohort average.

This CDR3 region has 14 residues. V trimming: 6 bases; J trimming: 4 bases; junction bases outside the gene matches: 5. CDR1 MDHEN and CDR2 SYDVKM come from the germline V gene. The specimen was PBMCs. V and J are TRBV28 and TRBJ1-2, with 10 bases that match TRBD1. This clonotype was obtained from a woman aged 40 to 50 in good health and CMV-seropositive. CDR3 sequence reads: CASRSGTGVYGYTF. CDR3 in DNA: TGTGCCAGCAGATCCGGGACAGGGGTCTATGGCTACACCTTC.